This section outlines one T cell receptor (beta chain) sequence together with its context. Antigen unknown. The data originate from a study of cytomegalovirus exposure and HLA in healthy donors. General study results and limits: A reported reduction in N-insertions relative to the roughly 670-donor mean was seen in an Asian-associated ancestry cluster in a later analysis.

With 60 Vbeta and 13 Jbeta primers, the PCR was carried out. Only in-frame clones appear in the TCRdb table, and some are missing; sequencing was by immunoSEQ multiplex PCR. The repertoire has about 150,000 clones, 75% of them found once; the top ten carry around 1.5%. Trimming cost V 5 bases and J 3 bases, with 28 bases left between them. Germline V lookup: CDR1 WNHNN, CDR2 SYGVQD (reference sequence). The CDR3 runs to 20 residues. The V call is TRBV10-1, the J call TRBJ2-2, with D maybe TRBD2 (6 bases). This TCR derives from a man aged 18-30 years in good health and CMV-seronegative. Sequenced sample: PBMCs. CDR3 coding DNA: TGCGCCAGCAGTAACCCCCCGGCTAGCGTTAAGGAGGCTCACACCGGGGAGCTGTTTTTT. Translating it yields CASSNPPASVKEAHTGELFF.